A single sample is the source of the 22 T cell receptor beta chains below, sequenced in a study of T cells in Graves' hyperthyroidism and ophthalmopathy. The source material, RNA transcripts, was used to amplify TCR beta CDR3 regions. The TCR CDR3 first-round RT-PCR relied on the HTBI primer set. MiXCR, run by TCRdb on the multiplex PCR reads, gives a single entry per CDR3 protein. The data contain a few hundred thousand distinct CDR3 sequences, under 60% of them singletons. Sequencing was carried out using peripheral blood or thyroid tissue (not recorded which). The source is a woman between 18 and 29 years old with Graves' hyperthyroidism.

This clonotype was counted many times. The chain recombines TRBV7-3 with TRBJ1-6; TRBD1 might be the D (6 bases). Between the trimmed V and J ends, which lost 2 bases and 4 bases, there was a span of 6 bases. Germline-derived CDR1 and CDR2 are SGHTA and FQGTGA. The length of the CDR3 is 14 residues. CDR3 amino acids: CASSLGTYNSPLHF. DNA of the CDR3: TGTGCCAGCAGCTTAGGGACATATAATTCACCCCTCCACTTT. The full variable domain, its missing parts supplied by reference TRBV7-3 and TRBJ1-6, is GAGVSQTPSNKVTEKGKYVELRCDPISGHTALYWYRQSLGQGPEFLIYFQGTGAADDSGLPNDRFFAVRPEGSVSTLKIQRTERGDSAVYLCASSLGTYNSPLHFGNGTRLTVT.

This clonotype occurred many times. V usage is TRBV2 and J usage is TRBJ1-1, with D hard to call. The CDR3 totals 12 residues. The ends were cut back, 10 bases at V and 4 bases at J, with 13 bases in the middle. From germline, CDR1 is SNHLY and CDR2 FYNNEI. The CDR3 DNA follows: TGTGCCACACCCGCTCGGGGCACTGAAGCTTTCTTT. The encoded protein is CATPARGTEAFF.

As regards this clonotype: A junction end diverges from the germline sequence, so it may reflect a read error. The rearrangement links TRBV12-3 or TRBV12-4 to TRBJ1-1; D is uncertain. The CDR3 spans 17 residues. CDR3 nucleotides: TGTGCCACCAGTGATTCGTCTAGACAACTCTCCTACAATGAAGCTTTCTTT. It is translated as CATSDSSRQLSYNEAFF.

The rearrangement uses TRBV7-2 and TRBJ2-6, with D perhaps matching TRBD2 (5 bases). Trimming cost V 4 bases and J 11 bases, with 15 bases left between them. The CDR3 loop spans 14 amino acids. Looked up from germline, CDR1 is SGHTA and CDR2 is FQGNSA. In DNA, the CDR3 is TGTGCCAGCAGCTCCAACGGCGGGCGCTACGTCCTGACTTTC. This codes for CASSSNGGRYVLTF.

The V and J genes are TRBV20-1 and TRBJ2-5, with TRBD2 identical over 8 bases. This CDR3 comprises 14 residues. V was pared by 6 bases and J by 3 bases, with 9 bases of the junction left unmatched. Germline V gene data show CDR1 as DFQATT and CDR2 as SNEGSKA (reference sequence). CDR3: CSAPSGGEKETQYF. CDR3 DNA sequence: TGCAGTGCACCGAGCGGGGGCGAAAAAGAGACCCAGTACTTC.

J is TRBJ2-2 and V is TRBV7-9, with D uncertain. V was pared by 5 bases and J by 3 bases, with 13 bases between. Germline V gene data show CDR1 as SEHNR and CDR2 as FQNEAQ (reference sequence). The length of the CDR3 is 15 residues. The CDR3 region has the DNA TGTGCCAGCAGCCTAATCCCCGGGTACACCGGGGAGCTGTTTTTT. Translating gives CASSLIPGYTGELFF.

The CDR3 spells CASSLSGVTEAFF. The CDR3 DNA reads as TGTGCCAGCAGTCTTAGTGGGGTTACTGAAGCTTTCTTT. The rearrangement uses TRBV25-1 and TRBJ1-1, with D unresolved. This CDR3 spans 13 amino acids. Germline CDR1 is MGHDK and CDR2 is SYGVNS. V was trimmed by 5 bases and J by 5 bases, leaving 12 bases between them.

At least ten counts were recorded for this clonotype. The chain uses TRBV10-3 and TRBJ2-5; D is ambiguous. The ends were cut back, 4 bases at V and 7 bases at J, with 13 bases in the middle. This CDR3 is 13 amino acids long. The germline V gene has CDR1 ENHRY and CDR2 SYGVKD. The CDR3 loop reads CAISAPNDGTQYF. Here the CDR3 DNA reads TGTGCCATCAGTGCACCAAACGACGGGACCCAGTACTTC.

The chain has TRBV2 and TRBJ1-5; D is unresolved. Germline CDR1 SNHLY, CDR2 FYNNEI. The V gene lost 4 bases and the J gene lost 2 bases, with 12 bases spanning the gap. The CDR3 spans 15 residues. CDR3 bases: TGTGCCAGCAGTGTTAGGGAAGGTGGCAATCAGCCCCAGCATTTT. Translated: CASSVREGGNQPQHF.

This clonotype has ten or more counts. The chain uses TRBV15 and TRBJ1-5; TRBD1 agrees at 9 bases. Germline-derived CDR1 and CDR2 are LNHNV and YYDKDF (reference sequence). CDR3 length equals 13 residues. The V gene end was trimmed by 8 bases and the J gene end by 6 bases; junction bases not matched to a gene: 5. CDR3 bases: TGTGCCACCGGACAGGGGTTATCTCAGCCCCAGCATTTT. Amino acids: CATGQGLSQPQHF.

The chain is built from TRBV18 and TRBJ2-6; maybe TRBD2 (6 bases). Deletions cut 3 bases from V and 0 bases from J, with 18 bases between. This CDR3 is built from 19 residues. CDR1 is KGHSH and CDR2 is LQKENI in the germline V gene. Here the CDR3 reads CASSPYYGGLGSGANVLTF. CDR3 DNA sequence: TGTGCCAGCTCACCGTATTATGGAGGGCTCGGCTCTGGGGCCAACGTCCTGACTTTC.

The sample holds a few counts of this clonotype. This sequence may be a read error, since a much larger clone differs from it by one base. The CDR3: CSVEGRSGELFF. CDR3 bases: TGCAGCGTTGAGGGGCGGAGCGGGGAGCTGTTTTTT. The V gene is TRBV29-1, the J gene TRBJ2-2; D perhaps matches TRBD1 (5 bases). CDR3 length equals 12 residues. Trimming took off 3 bases at V and 7 bases at J, with 9 bases between the two ends. Germline loops: CDR1 SQVTM, CDR2 ANQGSEA.

This rearrangement joins TRBV7-2 to TRBJ1-1; TRBD1 is a possible D gene (5 bases). The germline gives CDR1 SGHTA, CDR2 FQGNSA. With 6 bases removed from V and 1 base from J, the gap between germline ends came to 15 bases. The CDR3 sequence is 15 residues long. CDR3 coding DNA: TGTGCCAGCAGGCTGGGGGGAGTACCGAACACTGAAGCTTTCTTT. It yields the protein CASRLGGVPNTEAFF. Looking up the rest from reference TRBV7-2 and TRBJ1-1 gives the full variable domain: GAGVSQSPSNKVTEKGKDVELRCDPISGHTALYWYRQSLGQGLEFLIYFQGNSAPDKSGLPSDRFSAERTGGSVSTLTIQRTQQEDSAVYLCASRLGGVPNTEAFFGQGTRLTVV.

Ten or more counts support this clonotype. CDR3 nucleotides: TGCAGCGTCCAAGAAGCAACTAATGAAAAACTGTTTTTT. The encoded protein is CSVQEATNEKLFF. V usage is TRBV29-1 and J usage is TRBJ1-4; D gene unclear. Germline CDR1 and CDR2: SQVTM and ANQGSEA. The CDR3 is made up of 13 amino acids. V gave up 6 bases and J gave up 0 bases, with 8 bases separating them.

Many counts were recorded for this clonotype. The chain links TRBV3-1 to TRBJ1-6; no firm D call. V was clipped by 1 base and J by 10 bases, with 5 bases between them. The length of the CDR3 is 12 residues. Germline V gene lookup returns CDR1 LGHDT and CDR2 YNNKEL (reference sequence). CDR3 in DNA: TGTGCCAGCAGCCAAGTAGGGTCACCCCTCCACTTT. Its protein product is CASSQVGSPLHF. Looking up the rest from reference TRBV3-1 and TRBJ1-6 gives the full variable domain: DTAVSQTPKYLVTQMGNDKSIKCEQNLGHDTMYWYKQDSKKFLKIMFSYNNKELIINETVPNRFSPKSPDKAHLNLHINSLELGDSAVYFCASSQVGSPLHFGNGTRLTVT.

The chain recombines TRBV7-2 with TRBJ2-5; D may correspond to TRBD1 or TRBD2 (5 bases each). V was trimmed by 4 bases and J by 5 bases, leaving 14 bases between them. Germline assignment: CDR1 SGHTA and CDR2 FQGNSA. The CDR3 totals 14 residues. CDR3 sequence (DNA): TGTGCCAGCAGCTCCGGGGCCCAAGGCGAGACCCAGTACTTC. The encoded protein is CASSSGAQGETQYF.

This clonotype has at least ten counts. The chain uses TRBV4-1 and TRBJ2-2; D not certain. The CDR3 totals 16 residues. Deletions cut 0 bases from V and 4 bases from J, with 12 bases between. Germline values: CDR1 MGHRA, CDR2 YSYEKL. DNA for the CDR3: TGCGCCAGCAGCCAAGAGTGGAGTTCGCCCACCGGGGAGCTGTTTTTT. It yields the protein CASSQEWSSPTGELFF.

This clonotype was seen ten or more times. CDR3 in amino acids: CASSVGGDSTYEQYF. The DNA of the CDR3 is TGTGCCAGCAGCGTAGGGGGGGACAGTACCTACGAGCAGTACTTC. The chain links TRBV9 to TRBJ2-7, with a possible D match to TRBD1 (7 bases). V lost 0 bases, J lost 2 bases, and 12 bases lay in between. Germline CDR1 is SGDLS and CDR2 is YYNGEE. The CDR3 totals 15 residues.

V and J are TRBV29-1 and TRBJ1-2; D is uncertain. The V gene's germline CDR1 is SQVTM and CDR2 ANQGSEA. The CDR3 has 12 residues. V was cut by 5 bases and J by 7 bases, with 14 bases left in between. CDR3 in amino acids: CSVLDRGLGYTF. Here the CDR3 DNA reads TGCAGCGTTTTAGATCGAGGGCTTGGCTACACCTTC. Combining the CDR3 with reference TRBV29-1 and TRBJ1-2 gives the whole variable domain SAVISQKPSRDICQRGTSLTIQCQVDSQVTMMFWYRQQPGQSLTLIATANQGSEATYESGFVIDKFPISRPNLTFSTLTVSNMSPEDSSIYLCSVLDRGLGYTFGSGTRLTVV.

The chain joins TRBV6-5 to TRBJ2-5; D call uncertain. V was pared by 0 bases and J by 1 base, with 15 bases between. Looked up from germline, CDR1 is MNHEY and CDR2 is SVGAGI. The CDR3 sequence is 17 residues long. CDR3 protein: CASSYSDTSYIQETQYF. DNA of the CDR3: TGTGCCAGCAGTTACTCTGACACCTCCTATATCCAAGAGACCCAGTACTTC.

The count of this clonotype is one. The chain is built from TRBV15 and TRBJ2-5, with TRBD2 identical over 12 bases. J lost 5 bases, V lost 5 bases, and 3 bases had no gene match. The CDR3 is 14 residues long. In germline, CDR1 is LNHNV, CDR2 YYDKDF (reference sequence). The CDR3 region has the DNA TGTGCCACCAGCGTGACTAGCGGGAGTGAGACCCAGTACTTC. It yields the protein CATSVTSGSETQYF.

CDR3 in amino acids: CASSQQGASGYTF. Here the CDR3 DNA reads TGTGCCAGCAGTCAACAGGGGGCCTCCGGCTACACCTTC. This chain connects TRBV12-3 or TRBV12-4 to TRBJ1-2; 9 nucleotides match TRBD1. The CDR3 loop spans 13 amino acids. The V segment lost 5 bases and the J segment 8 bases; nucleotides outside the gene matches: 6.